The source of this TCR beta chain is a study of blood T cell repertoires in COVID-19. The protocol was immunoSEQ multiplex PCR, while the TCRdb copy is restricted to in-frame clones and leaves out a portion. Among roughly 100,000 clones listed, 84% were seen once. Germline V gives CDR1 SEHNR, CDR2 FQNEAQ (reference sequence). V trimming: 5 bases; J trimming: 8 bases; junction bases outside the gene matches: 10. CDR3 length: 15 amino acids. Sequencing was carried out using peripheral blood. This clonotype was sampled from a human donor in a cohort sampled during active COVID-19. V is TRBV7-9 and J is TRBJ1-4; 8 nucleotides agree with TRBD1. CDR3 in amino acids: CASSLRTGFGEKLFF. The CDR3 coding sequence is TGTGCCAGCAGCCTACGGACAGGGTTTGGCGAAAAACTGTTTTTT.